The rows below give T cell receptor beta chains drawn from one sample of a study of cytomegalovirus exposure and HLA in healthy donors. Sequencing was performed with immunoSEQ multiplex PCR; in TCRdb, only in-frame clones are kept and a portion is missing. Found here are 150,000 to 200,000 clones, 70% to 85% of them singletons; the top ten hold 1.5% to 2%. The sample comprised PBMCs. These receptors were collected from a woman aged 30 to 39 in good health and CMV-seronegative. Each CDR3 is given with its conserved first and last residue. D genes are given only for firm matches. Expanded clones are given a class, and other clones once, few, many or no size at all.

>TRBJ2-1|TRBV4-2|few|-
TGTGCCAGCAGCCAAGATCAGGGGCCGTACAATGAGCAGTTCTTC
CASSQDQGPYNEQFF
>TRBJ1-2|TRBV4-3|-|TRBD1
TGCGCCAGCAGCCAAGAGGTGACAGGGGGTTTTGGCTACACCTTC
CASSQEVTGGFGYTF
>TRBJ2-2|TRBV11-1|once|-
TGTGCCAGCAGCGCGGGACTGGGGGGGACAAACGGGGAGCTGTTTTTT
CASSAGLGGTNGELFF
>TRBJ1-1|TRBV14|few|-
TGTGCCAGCAGCCAATTAGGGGGTCAGGGTTACACTGAAGCTTTCTTT
CASSQLGGQGYTEAFF
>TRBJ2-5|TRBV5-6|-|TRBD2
TGTGCCAGCAGCTTGGTAGGACTAGTAAGCCAAGAGACCCAGTACTTC
CASSLVGLVSQETQYF
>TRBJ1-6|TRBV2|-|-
TGTGCCAACCCCCGTCGACACAATTCACCCCTCCACTTT
CANPRRHNSPLHF
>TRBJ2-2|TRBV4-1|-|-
TGCGCCAGCAGCCAAGATTTTAGCGGCCTTGCCGGGGAGCTGTTTTTT
CASSQDFSGLAGELFF
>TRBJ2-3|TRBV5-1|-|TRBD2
TGCGCCAGCAGCCATTCACCCCAATGGACTAGCGGGAGGTACGGCACAGATACGCAGTATTTT
CASSHSPQWTSGRYGTDTQYF
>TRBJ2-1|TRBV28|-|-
TGTGCCAGCAGTTTAGGAGACAGGAGGAATGAGCAGTTCTTC
CASSLGDRRNEQFF
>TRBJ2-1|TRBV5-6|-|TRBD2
TGTGCCAGCAGCTTTAGCGGGCGTCACAATGAGCAGTTCTTC
CASSFSGRHNEQFF
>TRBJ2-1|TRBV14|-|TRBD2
TGTGCCAGCAGCCCCGGGACTAGCGTAGACAATGAGCAGTTCTTC
CASSPGTSVDNEQFF
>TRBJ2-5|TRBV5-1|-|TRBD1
TGCGCCAGCAGCAGGACAGGGGGCGAAGAGACCCAGTACTTC
CASSRTGGEETQYF
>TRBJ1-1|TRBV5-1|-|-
TGCGCCAGCAGCAGGGGGGGTTACGCTGAAGCTTTCTTT
CASSRGGYAEAFF
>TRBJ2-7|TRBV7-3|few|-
TGTGCCAGCAGCTTAGACAGGGCCGGGGGATACGAGCAGTACTTC
CASSLDRAGGYEQYF
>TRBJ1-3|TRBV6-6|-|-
TGTGCCAGCAGTTACTCCCAACAGGGAAACACCATATATTTT
CASSYSQQGNTIYF
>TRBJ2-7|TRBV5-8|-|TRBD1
TGTGCCAGCAGCCCTGGGACAGGGGGGTCCTACGAGCAGTACTTC
CASSPGTGGSYEQYF
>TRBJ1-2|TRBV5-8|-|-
TGTGCCAGCAGCGTTACAGGAGTCAGGGGCTACACCTTC
CASSVTGVRGYTF
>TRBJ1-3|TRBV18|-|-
TGTGCCAGCTCTACGCTGGCGACAGGACAGGGAAACACCATATATTTT
CASSTLATGQGNTIYF
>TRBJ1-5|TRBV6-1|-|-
TGTGCCAGCAGTGTCAGGCCAGTAGGGCCCCAGCATTTT
CASSVRPVGPQHF
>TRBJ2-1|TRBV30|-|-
TGTGCCTGGAGACAAACCACCTACAATGAGCAGTTCTTC
CAWRQTTYNEQFF
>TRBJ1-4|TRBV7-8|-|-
TGTGCCAGCAGCGGAGTCGGGGTAGTGGGTGAAAAACTGTTTTTT
CASSGVGVVGEKLFF
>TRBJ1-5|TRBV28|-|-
TGTGCCAGCAGTTTGGTCGGGGGGCCTCAGCCCCAGCATTTT
CASSLVGGPQPQHF
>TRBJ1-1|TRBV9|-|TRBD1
TGTGCCAGCAGCGTAGGGTGGGGCAGGGGGAAGACTGAAGCTTTCTTT
CASSVGWGRGKTEAFF
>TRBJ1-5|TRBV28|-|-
TGTGCCAGCAGCCTACAGGCCGTCTATAGCAATCAGCCCCAGCATTTT
CASSLQAVYSNQPQHF
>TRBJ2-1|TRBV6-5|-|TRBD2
TGTGCCAGCAGTTACTCGAAGGCGGGGGGCTACAATGAGCAGTTCTTC
CASSYSKAGGYNEQFF
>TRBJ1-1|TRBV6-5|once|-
TGTGCCAGCAGGCTATTCGGAGGGAACACTGAAGCTTTCTTT
CASRLFGGNTEAFF
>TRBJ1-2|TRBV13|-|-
TGTGCCAGCAGCTTACCCTCCGAGTCCGAATATGGCTACACCTTC
CASSLPSESEYGYTF
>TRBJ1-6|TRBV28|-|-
TGTGCCAGCAGTGCGCGGGATTTTTGGGGTTCACCCCTCCACTTT
CASSARDFWGSPLHF
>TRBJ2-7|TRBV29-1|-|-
TGCAGCGTTCAGACAGGTTCCTACGAGCAGTACTTC
CSVQTGSYEQYF
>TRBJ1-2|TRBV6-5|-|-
TGTGCCAGCAGGGCTAGCGGGGCCATTGGCTATGGCTACACCTTC
CASRASGAIGYGYTF
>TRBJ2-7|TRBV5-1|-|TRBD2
TGCGCCAGCAGCTTGCTAGCGGGAGGGCCCTACGAGCAGTACTTC
CASSLLAGGPYEQYF
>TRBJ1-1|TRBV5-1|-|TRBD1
TGCGCCAGCAGCCTGGGACAGGGGGCGGGGGGGGACACTGAAGCTTTCTTT
CASSLGQGAGGDTEAFF
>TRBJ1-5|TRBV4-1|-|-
TGCGCCAGCAGCCAAGATTCACAGGCCGTGGGACAGCCCCAGCATTTT
CASSQDSQAVGQPQHF
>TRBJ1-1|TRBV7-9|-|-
TGTGCCAGCAGCCCGACAGGATCCACTGAAGCTTTCTTT
CASSPTGSTEAFF
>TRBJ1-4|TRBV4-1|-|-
TGCGCCAGCAGCCCGGGACCAGGAGGGGAAAAACTGTTTTTT
CASSPGPGGEKLFF
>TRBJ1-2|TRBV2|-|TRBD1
TGTGCCAGCAGTGTTTGGCCCTCCCACAGGGGGGATGCTAACTATGGCTACACCTTC
CASSVWPSHRGDANYGYTF
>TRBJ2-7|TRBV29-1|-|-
TGCAGCGTTGGAAGGAAACAGTTCTACGAGCAGTACTTC
CSVGRKQFYEQYF
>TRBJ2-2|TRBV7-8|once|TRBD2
TGTGCCAGCAGCTCCGGACTAGCGGGAGTGGGGACCGGGGAGCTGTTTTTT
CASSSGLAGVGTGELFF
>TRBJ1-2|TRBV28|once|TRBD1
TGTGCCAGCAGATACAGGGGGAACTATGGCTACACCTTC
CASRYRGNYGYTF
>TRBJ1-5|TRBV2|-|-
TGTGCCAGCAGTGAGCGGGGGGGTGGTCAGCCCCAGCATTTT
CASSERGGGQPQHF
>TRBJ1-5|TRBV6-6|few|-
TGTGCCAGCACCGGGGGTCGGAGCAATCAGCCCCAGCATTTT
CASTGGRSNQPQHF
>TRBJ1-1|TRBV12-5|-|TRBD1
TGTGCTAGTGGTTTGGACAGGGGTACTGAAGCTTTCTTT
CASGLDRGTEAFF
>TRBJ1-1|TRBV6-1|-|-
TGTGCCAGCAGTGAGGACAGTTCCTTGGACACTGAAGCTTTCTTT
CASSEDSSLDTEAFF
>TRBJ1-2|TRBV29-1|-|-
TGCAGCGTTGAACCAGGGGACTATGGCTACCCCTTC
CSVEPGDYGYPF
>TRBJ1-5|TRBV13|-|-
TGTGCCAGCAGCTTAGGCCACAGGGTAAGTCAGCCCCAGCATTTT
CASSLGHRVSQPQHF
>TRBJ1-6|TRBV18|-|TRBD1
TGTGCCAGCTCACCTAACACAGGGGGCAGTAATTCACCCCTCCACTTT
CASSPNTGGSNSPLHF
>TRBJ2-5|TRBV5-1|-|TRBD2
TGCGCCAGCAGCGGGGGACTAGCAGTAAGTGGAGAGACCCAGTACTTC
CASSGGLAVSGETQYF
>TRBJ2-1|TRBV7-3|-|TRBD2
TGTGCCAGCAGCTTTACCGGACTAGCGGGCTACAATGAGCAGTTCTTC
CASSFTGLAGYNEQFF
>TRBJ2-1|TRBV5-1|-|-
TGCGCCAGCTTAAACGGTCCCTCAAGTCCCTACAATGAGCAGTTCTTC
CASLNGPSSPYNEQFF
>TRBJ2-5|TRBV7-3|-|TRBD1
TGTGCCAGCAGTTTCGACAGGGAAGAGACCCAGTACTTC
CASSFDREETQYF
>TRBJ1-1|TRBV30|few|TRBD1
TGTGCCTGGAGTTTAACGGACAGGGGTAACACTGAAGCTTTCTTT
CAWSLTDRGNTEAFF
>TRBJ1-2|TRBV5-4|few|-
TGTGCCAGCAGCTTGGAGGCGGTTGGCTACACCTTC
CASSLEAVGYTF
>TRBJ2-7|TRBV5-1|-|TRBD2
TGCGCCAGCAGCAGGCATCTAGCGGGGGATTCCTACGAGCAGTACTTC
CASSRHLAGDSYEQYF
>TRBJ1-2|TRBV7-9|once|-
TGTGCCAGCAGCTTTAGAGCGACAGCCTATAACTATGGCTACACCTTC
CASSFRATAYNYGYTF
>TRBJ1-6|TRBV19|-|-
TGTGCCAGTAAAACTGGGCGAAGCCCCTATAATTCACCCCTCCACTTT
CASKTGRSPYNSPLHF